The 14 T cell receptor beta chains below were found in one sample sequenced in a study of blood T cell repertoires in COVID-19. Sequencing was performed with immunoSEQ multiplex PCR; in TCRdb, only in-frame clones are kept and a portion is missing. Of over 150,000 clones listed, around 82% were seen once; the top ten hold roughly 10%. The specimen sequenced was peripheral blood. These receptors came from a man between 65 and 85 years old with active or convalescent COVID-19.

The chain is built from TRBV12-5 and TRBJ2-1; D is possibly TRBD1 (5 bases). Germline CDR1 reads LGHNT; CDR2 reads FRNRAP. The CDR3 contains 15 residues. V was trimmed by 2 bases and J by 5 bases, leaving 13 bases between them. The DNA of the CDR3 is TGTGCTAGTGGTTTGTCAGTGACAGTTAACAATGAGCAGTTCTTC. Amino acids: CASGLSVTVNNEQFF.

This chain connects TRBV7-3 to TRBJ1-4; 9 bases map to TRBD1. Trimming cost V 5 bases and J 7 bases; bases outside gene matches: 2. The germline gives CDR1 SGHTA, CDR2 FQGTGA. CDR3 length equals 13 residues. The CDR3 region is CASSQGQGEKLFF. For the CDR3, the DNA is TGTGCCAGCAGCCAGGGACAGGGTGAAAAACTGTTTTTT.

CDR3 nucleotide sequence: TGTGCCAGCAGCTTAGCCCTAGCGGGAGGTGCAGATACGCAGTATTTT. Its translation: CASSLALAGGADTQYF. The genes are TRBV11-2 and TRBJ2-3; 11 bases map to TRBD2. Losses at the gene ends were 1 base for V and 4 bases for J; bases not matched to a gene: 4. Per the germline V gene, CDR1 is SGHAT and CDR2 is FQNNGV. The CDR3 extends over 16 amino acids. Using reference TRBV11-2 and TRBJ2-3 for the parts outside the CDR3, the full variable domain is EAGVAQSPRYKIIEKRQSVAFWCNPISGHATLYWYQQILGQGPKLLIQFQNNGVVDDSQLPKDRFSAERLKGVDSTLKIQPAKLEDSAVYLCASSLALAGGADTQYFGPGTRLTVL.

This CDR3 reads CASQGDTYQPQHF. CDR3 sequence (DNA): TGTGCCAGCCAGGGGGACACATATCAGCCCCAGCATTTT. The chain employs TRBV2 and TRBJ1-5; 7 nucleotides line up with TRBD1. Germline values: CDR1 SNHLY, CDR2 FYNNEI. This CDR3 has 13 residues. The V segment lost 8 bases and the J segment 5 bases; nucleotides outside the gene matches: 6. The entire variable domain, with the rest obtained from reference TRBV2 and TRBJ1-5, is as follows: EPEVTQTPSHQVTQMGQEVILRCVPISNHLYFYWYRQILGQKVEFLVSFYNNEISEKSEIFDDQFSVERPDGSNFTLKIRSTKLEDSAMYFCASQGDTYQPQHFGDGTRLSIL.

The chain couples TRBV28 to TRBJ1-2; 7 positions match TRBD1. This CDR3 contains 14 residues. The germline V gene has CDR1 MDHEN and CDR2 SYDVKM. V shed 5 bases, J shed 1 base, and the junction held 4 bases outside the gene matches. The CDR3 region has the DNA TGTGCCAGCAGTGTCAGGGGGTATAACTATGGCTACACCTTC. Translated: CASSVRGYNYGYTF.

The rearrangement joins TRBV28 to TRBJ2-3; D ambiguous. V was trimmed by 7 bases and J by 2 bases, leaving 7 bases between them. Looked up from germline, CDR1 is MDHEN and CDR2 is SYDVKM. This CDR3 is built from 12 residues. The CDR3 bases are TGTGCCAGCAACAGCTTCACAGATACGCAGTATTTT. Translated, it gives CASNSFTDTQYF.

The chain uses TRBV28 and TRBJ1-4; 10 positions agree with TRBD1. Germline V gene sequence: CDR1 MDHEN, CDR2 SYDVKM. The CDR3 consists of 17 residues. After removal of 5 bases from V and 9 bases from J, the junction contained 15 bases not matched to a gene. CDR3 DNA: TGTGCCAGCAGTCCACGGACAGGGGGGGGGCGTGGCAAAAAACTGTTTTTT. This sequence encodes CASSPRTGGGRGKKLFF.

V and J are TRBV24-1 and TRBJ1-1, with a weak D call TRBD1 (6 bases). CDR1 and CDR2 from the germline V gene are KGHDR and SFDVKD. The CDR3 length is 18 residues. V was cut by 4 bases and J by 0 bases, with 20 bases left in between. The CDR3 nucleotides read TGTGCCACCAGTGAGTTGGACAGCACCCAGCGTATGAACACTGAAGCTTTCTTT. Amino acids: CATSELDSTQRMNTEAFF.

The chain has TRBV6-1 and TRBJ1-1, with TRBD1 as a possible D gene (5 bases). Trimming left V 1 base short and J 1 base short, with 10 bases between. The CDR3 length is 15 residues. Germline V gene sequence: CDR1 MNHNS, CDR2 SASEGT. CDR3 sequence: CASSEVGGWNTEAFF. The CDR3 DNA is TGTGCCAGCAGTGAAGTGGGGGGTTGGAACACTGAAGCTTTCTTT.

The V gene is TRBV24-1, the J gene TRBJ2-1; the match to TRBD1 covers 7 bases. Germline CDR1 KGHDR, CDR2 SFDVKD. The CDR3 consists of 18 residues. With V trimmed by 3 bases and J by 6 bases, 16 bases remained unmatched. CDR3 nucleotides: TGTGCCACCAGTGATCCGACGTACTTACAGGGGACGGGCAATGAGCAGTTCTTC. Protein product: CATSDPTYLQGTGNEQFF.

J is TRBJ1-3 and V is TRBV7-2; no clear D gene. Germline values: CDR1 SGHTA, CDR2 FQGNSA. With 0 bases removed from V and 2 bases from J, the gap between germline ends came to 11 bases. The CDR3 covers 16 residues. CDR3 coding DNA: TGTGCCAGCAGCTTAGCCTGGGCAGCCACTGGAAACACCATATATTTT. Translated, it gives CASSLAWAATGNTIYF.

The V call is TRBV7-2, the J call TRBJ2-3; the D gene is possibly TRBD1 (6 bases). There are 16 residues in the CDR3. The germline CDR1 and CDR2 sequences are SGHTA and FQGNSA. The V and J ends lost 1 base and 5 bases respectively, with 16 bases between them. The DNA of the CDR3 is TGTGCCAGCAGCTTAGTCGTGTGGGGGCGCGGAGATACGCAGTATTTT. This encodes CASSLVVWGRGDTQYF. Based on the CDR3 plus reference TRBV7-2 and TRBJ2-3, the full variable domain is GAGVSQSPSNKVTEKGKDVELRCDPISGHTALYWYRQSLGQGLEFLIYFQGNSAPDKSGLPSDRFSAERTGGSVSTLTIQRTQQEDSAVYLCASSLVVWGRGDTQYFGPGTRLTVL.

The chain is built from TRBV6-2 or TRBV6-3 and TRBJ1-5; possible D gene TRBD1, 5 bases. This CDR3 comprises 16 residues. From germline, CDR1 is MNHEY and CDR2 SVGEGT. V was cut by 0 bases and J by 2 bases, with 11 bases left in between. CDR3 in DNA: TGTGCCAGCAGTTACTCGAAGGGGAAGGGCAATCAGCCCCAGCATTTT. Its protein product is CASSYSKGKGNQPQHF.

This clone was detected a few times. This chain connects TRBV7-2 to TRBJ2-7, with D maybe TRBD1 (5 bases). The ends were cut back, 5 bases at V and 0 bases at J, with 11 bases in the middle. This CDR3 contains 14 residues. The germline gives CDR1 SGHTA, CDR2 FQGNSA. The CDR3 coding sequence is TGTGCCAGCAGCCCAGGGCGAGCCTCCTACGAGCAGTACTTC. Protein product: CASSPGRASYEQYF.